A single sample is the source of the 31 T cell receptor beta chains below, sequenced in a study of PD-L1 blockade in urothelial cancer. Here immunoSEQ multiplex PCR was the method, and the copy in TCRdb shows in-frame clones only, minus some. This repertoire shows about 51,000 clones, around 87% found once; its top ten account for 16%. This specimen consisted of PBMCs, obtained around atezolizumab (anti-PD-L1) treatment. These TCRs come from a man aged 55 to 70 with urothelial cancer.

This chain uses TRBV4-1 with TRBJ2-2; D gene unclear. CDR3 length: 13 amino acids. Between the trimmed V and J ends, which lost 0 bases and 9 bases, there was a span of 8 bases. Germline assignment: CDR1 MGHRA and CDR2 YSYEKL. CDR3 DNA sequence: TGCGCCAGCAGCCAAGATTTAGCCCGGGAGCTGTTTTTT. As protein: CASSQDLARELFF.

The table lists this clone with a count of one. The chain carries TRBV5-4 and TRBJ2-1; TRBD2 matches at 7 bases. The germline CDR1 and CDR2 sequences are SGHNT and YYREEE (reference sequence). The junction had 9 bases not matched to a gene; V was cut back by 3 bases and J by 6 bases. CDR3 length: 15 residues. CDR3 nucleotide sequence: TGTGCCAGCAGCTGGACTAGACCTCTCTCCAATGAGCAGTTCTTC. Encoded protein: CASSWTRPLSNEQFF.

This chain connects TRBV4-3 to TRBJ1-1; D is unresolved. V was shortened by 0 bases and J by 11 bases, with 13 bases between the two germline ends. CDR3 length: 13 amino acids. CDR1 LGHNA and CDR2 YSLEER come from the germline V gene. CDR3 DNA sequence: TGCGCCAGCAGCCAAGACAGGAATGGCAAGGCTTTCTTT. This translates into CASSQDRNGKAFF.

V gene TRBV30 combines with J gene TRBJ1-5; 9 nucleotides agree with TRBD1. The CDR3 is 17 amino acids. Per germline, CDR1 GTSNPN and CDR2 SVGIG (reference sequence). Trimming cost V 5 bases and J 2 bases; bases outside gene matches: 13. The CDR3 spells CAWDKGTGRYRNQPQHF. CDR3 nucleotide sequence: TGTGCCTGGGACAAAGGGACAGGGAGGTATCGCAATCAGCCCCAGCATTTT.

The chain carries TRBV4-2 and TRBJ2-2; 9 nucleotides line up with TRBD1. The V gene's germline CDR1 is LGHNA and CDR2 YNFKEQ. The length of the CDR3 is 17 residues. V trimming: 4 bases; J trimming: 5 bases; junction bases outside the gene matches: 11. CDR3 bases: TGTGCCAGCAGCCTGTACCCCGGACAGGGGAGAACCGGGGAGCTGTTTTTT. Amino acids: CASSLYPGQGRTGELFF.

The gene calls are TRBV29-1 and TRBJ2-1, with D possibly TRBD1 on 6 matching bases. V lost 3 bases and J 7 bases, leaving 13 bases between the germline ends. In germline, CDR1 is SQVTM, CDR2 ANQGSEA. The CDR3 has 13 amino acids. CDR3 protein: CSVDLLQGNEQFF. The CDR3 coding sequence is TGCAGCGTTGATCTCCTTCAGGGGAATGAGCAGTTCTTC.

The CDR3 nucleotides read TGTGCCAGCAGTTTATGGGGGCGATTATTCGATGAGCAGTTCTTC. This encodes CASSLWGRLFDEQFF. V gene TRBV27 combines with J gene TRBJ2-1; D is perhaps TRBD1 (6 bases). The CDR3 consists of 15 residues. CDR1 and CDR2 (germline): MNHEY, SMNVEV (reference sequence). V shed 1 base and J shed 8 bases, with 15 bases lying between them.

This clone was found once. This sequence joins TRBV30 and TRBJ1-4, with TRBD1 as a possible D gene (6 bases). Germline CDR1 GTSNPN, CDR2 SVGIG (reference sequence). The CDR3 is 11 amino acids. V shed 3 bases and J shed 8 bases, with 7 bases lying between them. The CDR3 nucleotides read TGTGCCTGGAGAAGGGGGGAAAAACTGTTTTTT. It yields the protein CAWRRGEKLFF.

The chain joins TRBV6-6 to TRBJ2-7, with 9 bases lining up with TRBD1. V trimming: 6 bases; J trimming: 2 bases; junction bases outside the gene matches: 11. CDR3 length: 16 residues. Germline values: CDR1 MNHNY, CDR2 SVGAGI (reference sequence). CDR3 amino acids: CASRHSGTGTAYEQYF. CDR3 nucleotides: TGTGCCAGCAGGCATTCCGGGACAGGGACCGCCTACGAGCAGTACTTC.

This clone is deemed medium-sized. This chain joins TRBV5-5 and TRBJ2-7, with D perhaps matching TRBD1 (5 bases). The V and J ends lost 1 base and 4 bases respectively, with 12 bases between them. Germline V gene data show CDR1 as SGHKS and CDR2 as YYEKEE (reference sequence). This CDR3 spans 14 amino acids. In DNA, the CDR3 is TGTGCCAGCAGCTTGAAGGGGCAGAATTACGAGCAGTACTTC. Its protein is CASSLKGQNYEQYF.

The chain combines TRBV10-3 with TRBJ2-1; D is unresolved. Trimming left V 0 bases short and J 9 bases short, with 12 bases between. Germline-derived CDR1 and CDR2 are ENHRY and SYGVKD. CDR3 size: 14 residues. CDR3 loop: CAISESLAGREQFF. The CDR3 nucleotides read TGTGCCATCAGTGAGTCGTTGGCAGGCCGTGAGCAGTTCTTC.

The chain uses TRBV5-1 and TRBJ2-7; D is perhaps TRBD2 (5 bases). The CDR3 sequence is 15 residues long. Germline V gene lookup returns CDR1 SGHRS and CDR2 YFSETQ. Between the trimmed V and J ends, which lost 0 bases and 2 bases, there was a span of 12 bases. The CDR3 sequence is CASSLGLTTTYEQYF. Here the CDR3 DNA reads TGCGCCAGCAGCTTGGGACTAACAACCACCTACGAGCAGTACTTC.

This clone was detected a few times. The CDR3 sequence: CSVRVRGIGSYEQYF. CDR3 in DNA: TGCAGCGTTCGGGTGCGGGGAATAGGGTCCTACGAGCAGTACTTC. The chain has TRBV29-1 and TRBJ2-7; D possibly corresponds to TRBD2 (6 bases). CDR3 length: 15 residues. From germline, CDR1 is SQVTM and CDR2 ANQGSEA. Trimming removed 5 bases at V and 1 base at J, with 18 bases between.

CDR3 in amino acids: CAWAGPLSGNTIYF. The CDR3 DNA sequence: TGTGCCTGGGCAGGTCCCCTCTCTGGAAACACCATATATTTT. J is TRBJ1-3 and V is TRBV30; D call uncertain. The CDR3 has 14 residues. The germline CDR1 and CDR2 sequences are GTSNPN and SVGIG (reference sequence). V shed 5 bases and J shed 0 bases, with 11 bases lying between them.

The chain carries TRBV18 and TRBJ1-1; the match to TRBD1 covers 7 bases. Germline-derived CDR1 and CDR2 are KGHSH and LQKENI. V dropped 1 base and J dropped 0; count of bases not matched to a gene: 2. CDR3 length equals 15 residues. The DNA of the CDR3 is TGTGCCAGCTCACCACAGGGGGCCATGAACACTGAAGCTTTCTTT. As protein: CASSPQGAMNTEAFF. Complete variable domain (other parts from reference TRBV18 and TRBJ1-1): NAGVMQNPRHLVRRRGQEARLRCSPMKGHSHVYWYRQLPEEGLKFMVYLQKENIIDESGMPKERFSAEFPKEGPSILRIQQVVRGDSAAYFCASSPQGAMNTEAFFGQGTRLTVV.

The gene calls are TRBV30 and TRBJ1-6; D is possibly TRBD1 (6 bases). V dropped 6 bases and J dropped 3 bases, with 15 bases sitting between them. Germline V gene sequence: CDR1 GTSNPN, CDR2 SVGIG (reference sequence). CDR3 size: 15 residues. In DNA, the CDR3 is TGTGCCTGCAGCCCTACAGGGTTCTATAATTCACCCCTCCACTTT. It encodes CACSPTGFYNSPLHF. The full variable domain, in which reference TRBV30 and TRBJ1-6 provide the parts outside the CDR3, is SQTIHQWPATLVQPVGSPLSLECTVEGTSNPNLYWYRQAAGRGLQLLFYSVGIGQISSEVPQNLSASRPQDRQFILSSKKLLLSDSGFYLCACSPTGFYNSPLHFGNGTRLTVT.

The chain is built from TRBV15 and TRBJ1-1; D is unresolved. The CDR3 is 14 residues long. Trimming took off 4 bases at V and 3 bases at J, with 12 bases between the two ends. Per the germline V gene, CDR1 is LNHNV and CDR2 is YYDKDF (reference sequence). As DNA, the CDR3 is TGTGCCACCAGCAAAGGAATTCGGGACACTGAAGCTTTCTTT. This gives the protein CATSKGIRDTEAFF.

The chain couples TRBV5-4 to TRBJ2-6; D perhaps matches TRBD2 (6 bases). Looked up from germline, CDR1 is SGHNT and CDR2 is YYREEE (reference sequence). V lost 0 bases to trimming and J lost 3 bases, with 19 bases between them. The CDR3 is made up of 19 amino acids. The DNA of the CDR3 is TGTGCCAGCAGCTTGGCCCTCGGGAGATCGGTGCTTGGGGCCAACGTCCTGACTTTC. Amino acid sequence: CASSLALGRSVLGANVLTF.

The CDR3 reads CASSIRTQQETQYF. As DNA, the CDR3 is TGTGCCAGTAGTATAAGGACACAGCAAGAGACCCAGTACTTC. V is TRBV19 and J is TRBJ2-5, with D possibly TRBD1 on 5 matching bases. CDR1 and CDR2 (germline): LNHDA, SQIVND (reference sequence). V dropped 2 bases and J dropped 2 bases, with 9 bases sitting between them. The CDR3 totals 14 residues.

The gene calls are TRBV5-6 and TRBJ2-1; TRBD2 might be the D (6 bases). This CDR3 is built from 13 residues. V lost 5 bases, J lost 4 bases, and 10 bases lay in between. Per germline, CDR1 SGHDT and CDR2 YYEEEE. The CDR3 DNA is TGTGCCAGCAGTGGTAGCGGATACAATGAGCAGTTCTTC. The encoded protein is CASSGSGYNEQFF.

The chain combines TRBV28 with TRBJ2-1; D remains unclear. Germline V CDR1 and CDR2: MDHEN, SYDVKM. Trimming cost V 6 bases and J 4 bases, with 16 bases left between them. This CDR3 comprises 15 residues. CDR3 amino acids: CASSRPSPSYNEQFF. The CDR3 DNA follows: TGTGCCAGCAGCCGCCCTAGTCCCTCGTACAATGAGCAGTTCTTC.

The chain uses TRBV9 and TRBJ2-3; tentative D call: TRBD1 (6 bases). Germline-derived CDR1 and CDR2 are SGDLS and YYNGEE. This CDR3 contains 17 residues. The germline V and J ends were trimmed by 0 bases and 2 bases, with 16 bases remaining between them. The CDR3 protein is CASSVGLDRLITDTQYF. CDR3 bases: TGTGCCAGCAGCGTAGGATTGGACAGACTCATCACAGATACGCAGTATTTT.

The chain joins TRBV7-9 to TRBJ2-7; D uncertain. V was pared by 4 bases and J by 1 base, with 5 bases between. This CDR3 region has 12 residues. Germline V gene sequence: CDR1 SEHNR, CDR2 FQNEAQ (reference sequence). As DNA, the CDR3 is TGTGCCAGCAGCTCCATTTCCTACGAGCAGTACTTC. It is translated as CASSSISYEQYF.

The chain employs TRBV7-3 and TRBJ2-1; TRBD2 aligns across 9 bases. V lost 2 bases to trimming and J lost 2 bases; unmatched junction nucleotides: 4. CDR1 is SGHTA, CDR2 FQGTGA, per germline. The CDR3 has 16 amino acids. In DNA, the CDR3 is TGTGCCAGCAGCTTAGTGGGCGGGAGGGCCTACAATGAGCAGTTCTTC. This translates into CASSLVGGRAYNEQFF.

The CDR3 protein is CASSVSNREETQYF. The CDR3 DNA follows: TGTGCCAGCAGCGTCAGCAACAGGGAAGAGACCCAGTACTTC. The chain has TRBV9 and TRBJ2-5, with D possibly TRBD1 on 6 matching bases. CDR1 is SGDLS, CDR2 YYNGEE, per germline. CDR3 size: 14 residues. V lost 2 bases, J lost 3 bases, and 11 bases lay in between.

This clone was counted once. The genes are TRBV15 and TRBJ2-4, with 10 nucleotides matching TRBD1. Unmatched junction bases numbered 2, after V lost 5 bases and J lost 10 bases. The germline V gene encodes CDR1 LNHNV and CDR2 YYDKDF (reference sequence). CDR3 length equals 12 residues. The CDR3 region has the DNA TGTGCCACCAGCTTGGGACAGGGGATTCAGTACTTC. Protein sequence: CATSLGQGIQYF.

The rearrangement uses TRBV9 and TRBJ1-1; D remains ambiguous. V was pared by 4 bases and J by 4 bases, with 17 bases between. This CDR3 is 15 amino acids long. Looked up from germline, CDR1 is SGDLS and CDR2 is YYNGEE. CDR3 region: CASSLLGGSGTEAFF. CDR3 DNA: TGTGCCAGCAGCCTATTAGGAGGTTCCGGCACTGAAGCTTTCTTT.

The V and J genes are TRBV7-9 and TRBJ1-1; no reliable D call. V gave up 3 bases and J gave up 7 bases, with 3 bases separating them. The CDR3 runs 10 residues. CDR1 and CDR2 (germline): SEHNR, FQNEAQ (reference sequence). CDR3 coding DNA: TGTGCCAGCAGCTTTCTTGAAGCTTTCTTT. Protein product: CASSFLEAFF.

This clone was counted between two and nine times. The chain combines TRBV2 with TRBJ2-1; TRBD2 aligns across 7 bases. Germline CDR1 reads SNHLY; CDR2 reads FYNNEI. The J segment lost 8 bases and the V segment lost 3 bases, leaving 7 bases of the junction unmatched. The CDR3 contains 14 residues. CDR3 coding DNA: TGTGCCAGCAGTGATCCAGCGGGAACTTATGAGCAGTTCTTC. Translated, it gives CASSDPAGTYEQFF.

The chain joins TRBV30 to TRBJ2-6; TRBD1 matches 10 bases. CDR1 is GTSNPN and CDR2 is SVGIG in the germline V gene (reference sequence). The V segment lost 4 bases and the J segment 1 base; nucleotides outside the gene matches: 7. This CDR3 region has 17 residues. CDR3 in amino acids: CAWMTGGRRSGANVLTF. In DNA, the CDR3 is TGTGCCTGGATGACAGGGGGCAGGAGGTCTGGGGCCAACGTCCTGACTTTC.

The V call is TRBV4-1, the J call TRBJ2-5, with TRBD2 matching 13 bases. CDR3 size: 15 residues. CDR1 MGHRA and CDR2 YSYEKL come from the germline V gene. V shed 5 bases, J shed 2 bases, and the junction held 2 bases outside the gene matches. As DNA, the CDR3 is TGCGCCAGCAGCTGGACTAGCGGGGGACAAGAGACCCAGTACTTC. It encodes CASSWTSGGQETQYF.